This T cell receptor (beta chain) was captured by sequencing in a study of cytomegalovirus exposure and HLA in healthy donors. Regarding the study as a whole: The authors enumerated around 150 TCR beta chains as linked to cytomegalovirus.

To note about this clone: The antigen remains unidentified.

At sampling all donors were nominally healthy, likely with unrecorded immune exposures. A multiplex PCR was run with 60 Vbeta primers and 13 Jbeta primers. The data were produced by immunoSEQ multiplex PCR, yet TCRdb's version contains in-frame clones alone and is incomplete. The data contain under 90,000 clones, about 79% of them seen just once; the ten biggest clones take up 7% to 9%. The CDR3 extends over 13 amino acids. V was pared by 4 bases and J by 3 bases, with 3 bases of the junction left unmatched. CDR1 is SQVTM and CDR2 is ANQGSEA in the germline V gene. The source of this sequence is a middle-aged woman in good health and CMV-seronegative. The specimen was PBMCs. The chain couples TRBV29-1 to TRBJ2-3; 8 bases map to TRBD1. CDR3 nucleotide sequence: TGCAGCGTTGTAGGACAGGGTACAGATACGCAGTATTTT. Its translation is CSVVGQGTDTQYF.